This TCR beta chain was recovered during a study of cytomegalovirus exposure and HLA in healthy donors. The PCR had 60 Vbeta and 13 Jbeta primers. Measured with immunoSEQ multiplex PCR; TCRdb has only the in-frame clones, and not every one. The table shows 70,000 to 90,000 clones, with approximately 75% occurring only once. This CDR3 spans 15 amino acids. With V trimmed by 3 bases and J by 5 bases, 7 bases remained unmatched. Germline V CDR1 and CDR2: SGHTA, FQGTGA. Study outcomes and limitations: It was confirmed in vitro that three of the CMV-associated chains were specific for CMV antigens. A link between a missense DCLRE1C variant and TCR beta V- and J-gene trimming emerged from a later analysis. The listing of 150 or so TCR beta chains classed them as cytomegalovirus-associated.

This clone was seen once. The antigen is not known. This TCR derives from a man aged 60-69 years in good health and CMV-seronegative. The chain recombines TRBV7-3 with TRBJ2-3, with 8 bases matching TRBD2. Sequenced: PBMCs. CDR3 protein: CASSLGSGTGDTQYF. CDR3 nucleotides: TGTGCCAGCAGCTTGGGTAGCGGGACGGGAGATACGCAGTATTTT. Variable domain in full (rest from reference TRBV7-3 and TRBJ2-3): GAGVSQTPSNKVTEKGKYVELRCDPISGHTALYWYRQSLGQGPEFLIYFQGTGAADDSGLPNDRFFAVRPEGSVSTLKIQRTERGDSAVYLCASSLGSGTGDTQYFGPGTRLTVL.